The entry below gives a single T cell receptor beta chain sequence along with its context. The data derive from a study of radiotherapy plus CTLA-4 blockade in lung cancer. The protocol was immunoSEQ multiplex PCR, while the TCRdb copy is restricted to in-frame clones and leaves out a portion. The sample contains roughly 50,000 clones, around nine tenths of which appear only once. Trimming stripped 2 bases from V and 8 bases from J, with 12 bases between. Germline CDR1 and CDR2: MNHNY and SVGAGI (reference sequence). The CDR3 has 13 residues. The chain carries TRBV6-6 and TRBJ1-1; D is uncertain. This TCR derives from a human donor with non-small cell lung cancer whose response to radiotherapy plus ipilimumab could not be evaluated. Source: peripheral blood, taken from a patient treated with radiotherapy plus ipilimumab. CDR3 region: CASSYDNRREAFF. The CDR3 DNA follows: TGTGCCAGCAGTTACGACAATCGCAGGGAAGCTTTCTTT.